One sample yielded the 12 T cell receptor beta chains listed below, sequenced in a study of shared clonotypes between healthy human individuals. The data were produced by immunoSEQ multiplex PCR, yet TCRdb's version contains in-frame clones alone and is incomplete. The data show roughly 2,000,000 clones, about 95% seen once. Naive CD8 cells, CD45RO-negative and positively selected for CCR7, excluded terminally differentiated effector memory CD45RA+ cells. The specimen sequenced was naive CD8+ T cells sorted from blood. These receptors came from a man between 18 and 29 years old in good health.

This sequence joins TRBV15 and TRBJ2-7; 11 positions agree with TRBD1. V lost 0 bases, J lost 5 bases, and 9 bases stayed unmatched. CDR3 length: 17 residues. CDR1 and CDR2 (germline): LNHNV, YYDKDF (reference sequence). The CDR3 region has the DNA TGTGCCACCAGCAGAGACGGAATCGGACAGGGGGCCCACGAGCAGTACTTC. Translating it yields CATSRDGIGQGAHEQYF.

A note on this clone: Different DNA sequences within this sample yield the same CDR3. CDR3 protein: CASSLAGEYNEQFF. The CDR3 region has the DNA TGTGCCAGCAGCTTAGCGGGCGAGTACAATGAGCAGTTCTTC. The J gene is TRBJ2-1, the V gene TRBV7-9; D not resolved. The germline V gene encodes CDR1 SEHNR and CDR2 FQNEAQ (reference sequence). The CDR3 loop spans 14 amino acids. Trimming stripped 0 bases from V and 4 bases from J, with 7 bases between.

The table lists this clone with a count of one. This rearrangement joins TRBV5-8 to TRBJ2-4, with TRBD2 matching over 11 bases. The CDR3 spans 20 residues. V lost 2 bases to trimming and J lost 3 bases; unmatched junction nucleotides: 16. The V gene's germline CDR1 is SGHTS and CDR2 YDEGEE. The CDR3 reads CASSFRPGSGGAVYKNIQYF. As DNA, the CDR3 is TGTGCCAGCAGCTTTCGTCCTGGTAGCGGGGGGGCCGTATACAAAAACATTCAGTACTTC.

The J gene is TRBJ1-1, the V gene TRBV4-1; D might be TRBD1 (6 bases). The germline gives CDR1 MGHRA, CDR2 YSYEKL. The CDR3 has 15 residues. V lost 0 bases and J lost 8, with 16 bases in between. The CDR3 is CASSQEHRDGIEAFF. Written as DNA, the CDR3 is TGCGCCAGCAGCCAAGAGCACAGGGACGGTATCGAAGCTTTCTTT.

This clone is a singleton in its sample. The CDR3 DNA is TGTGCCAGCAGTCCTCAACCCCATGAAAAACTGTTTTTT. It translates to CASSPQPHEKLFF. V is TRBV27 and J is TRBJ1-4; D not resolved. V was cut by 5 bases and J by 6 bases, with 10 bases left in between. This CDR3 contains 13 residues. Germline V CDR1 and CDR2: MNHEY, SMNVEV (reference sequence).

This chain joins TRBV6-6 and TRBJ2-7; D remains ambiguous. Per the germline V gene, CDR1 is MNHNY and CDR2 is SVGAGI (reference sequence). V lost 4 bases and J 3 bases, leaving 10 bases between the germline ends. The CDR3 loop spans 13 amino acids. This CDR3 is CASSFLQSYEQYF. The CDR3 bases are TGTGCCAGCAGTTTCCTACAGAGCTACGAGCAGTACTTC.

This clone was observed a single time. The chain uses TRBV5-8 and TRBJ1-5; D is ambiguous. Germline assignment: CDR1 SGHTS and CDR2 YDEGEE. The V end was cut by 4 bases, the J end by 0 bases, with 17 bases between. This CDR3 spans 17 amino acids. CDR3 sequence reads: CASSIPIYSVSNQPQHF. The CDR3 bases are TGTGCCAGCAGCATCCCCATCTACAGTGTTAGCAATCAGCCCCAGCATTTT.

The V and J genes are TRBV7-2 and TRBJ2-7; D not certain. Per germline, CDR1 SGHTA and CDR2 FQGNSA. V lost 5 bases, J lost 3 bases, and 11 bases lay in between. This CDR3 is built from 13 residues. Written as DNA, the CDR3 is TGTGCCAGCAGCGCGGCCCTCCTCTACGAGCAGTACTTC. Amino acids: CASSAALLYEQYF.

This clone was seen once. V gene TRBV7-2 combines with J gene TRBJ2-7; the match to TRBD2 covers 9 bases. CDR1 SGHTA and CDR2 FQGNSA come from the germline V gene. The trim removed 5 bases at V and 4 bases at J, leaving 15 bases unmatched. CDR3 length: 17 residues. For the CDR3, the DNA is TGTGCCAGCAGCCCCCAGGGTAGCGGGAGTGGGGCTTACGAGCAGTACTTC. Protein: CASSPQGSGSGAYEQYF. Looking up the rest from reference TRBV7-2 and TRBJ2-7 gives the full variable domain: GAGVSQSPSNKVTEKGKDVELRCDPISGHTALYWYRQSLGQGLEFLIYFQGNSAPDKSGLPSDRFSAERTGGSVSTLTIQRTQQEDSAVYLCASSPQGSGSGAYEQYFGPGTRLTVT.

The rearrangement uses TRBV7-9 and TRBJ1-2; a weak D match, TRBD1 (6 bases). With 5 bases removed from V and 8 bases from J, the gap between germline ends came to 15 bases. The germline V gene has CDR1 SEHNR and CDR2 FQNEAQ (reference sequence). The CDR3 has 13 residues. The CDR3 protein is CASSPGGLEGYTF. The CDR3, as DNA: TGTGCCAGCAGCCCGGGGGGGCTAGAAGGCTACACCTTC.

The chain combines TRBV29-1 with TRBJ2-1; the D call may be TRBD1 or TRBD2 (6 bases each). The germline V and J ends were trimmed by 7 bases and 2 bases, with 15 bases remaining between them. CDR3 length: 14 amino acids. The germline V gene encodes CDR1 SQVTM and CDR2 ANQGSEA. The CDR3 nucleotides read TGCAGCGCCGAGGGGGGTTTCCCCTACAATGAGCAGTTCTTC. Its protein product is CSAEGGFPYNEQFF.

As regards this clone: At one boundary the junction diverges from the germline segment, which might be a read error. The chain is built from TRBV7-7 and TRBJ2-2; no clear D gene. The CDR3 runs 13 residues. Germline-derived CDR1 and CDR2 are SSHAT and FNYEAQ (reference sequence). CDR3: CASSYELSGELFF. The CDR3 DNA reads TGTGCTAGCAGCTACGAGTTATCCGGGGAGCTGTTTTTT.